This TCR beta chain is drawn from a study of cytomegalovirus exposure and HLA in healthy donors. For the study at large: Of all 398 donors who were genotyped, roughly 81% belonged to the Caucasian-associated ancestry cluster.

On this clone: Its target is unknown.

Both 60 Vbeta primers and 13 Jbeta primers went into the PCR. Sequenced by immunoSEQ multiplex PCR; TCRdb stores in-frame clones only, minus some. The sample yields 200,000 or so clones, roughly 80% seen once. Whole-study results and caveats: There were approximately 150 TCR beta chains listed as cytomegalovirus-associated. Some highly shared sequence variants likely arose as a pipeline artifact.

Sequenced input: PBMCs. The TCR originated in a man aged 35-49 years in good health and CMV-seropositive.

The CDR3 sequence: CASRTALGYTF. In DNA form, the CDR3 reads TGTGCCAGTAGGACAGCCCTTGGCTACACCTTC. V usage is TRBV6-1 and J usage is TRBJ1-2, with D tentatively TRBD1 (6 bases). The ends were cut back, 9 bases at V and 7 bases at J, with 12 bases in the middle. This CDR3 comprises 11 residues. Per germline, CDR1 MNHNS and CDR2 SASEGT.